This T cell receptor (beta chain) appears in the sequencing data of a study of blood T cell repertoires in COVID-19. On the study more broadly: There were acute and convalescent COVID-19 samples, and they came from the United States, Italy and Spain.

Per the original data handling: Amplifying reference gene primers gave estimates of nucleated cell counts. The assay was immunoSEQ multiplex PCR, and TCRdb's table has in-frame clones only and misses some. D and trimming come from the DNA, and the V and J calls and clone size come from that table. This table has approximately 200,000 clones, about 85% appearing once. Patients from Seattle were sampled longitudinally, starting during active infection. The CDR3 length is 16 residues. V lost 5 bases and J lost 10, with 25 bases in between. Germline CDR1 and CDR2: KGHSH and LQKENI. This clone was recorded only once.

This chain links TRBV18 with TRBJ2-3, with a possible D match to TRBD2 (6 bases). What was sequenced was peripheral blood. This TCR was sampled from a woman between 35 and 50 years old with COVID-19, enrolled during active disease. In DNA form, the CDR3 reads TGTGCCAGCTCAAGTTCGTCCGGGAGCTACTTAAGTCCGCAGTATTTT. It translates to CASSSSSGSYLSPQYF.